This TCR beta chain was recorded in a study of identical twins' blood T cells. The overall study: Some 12 libraries, six alpha and six beta, gave 50 million to 55 million reads.

TCRdb reprocessed the 5' RACE reads via MiXCR and lists one record per CDR3 protein. This table has roughly 380,000 distinct CDR3 sequences, 28% appearing once. This CDR3 contains 12 residues. Looked up from germline, CDR1 is MNHNY and CDR2 is SVGAGI (reference sequence). Overall study findings and caveats: Twin similarity might stem from environmental factors, not only genetics. Twins shared more top CDR3 clonotypes than unrelated donors did.

Likely shared infections and vaccines: all three twin pairs were reared together. As to this clonotype: What it binds is unknown. Germline is not matched at one junction end, which may reflect a read error.

This receptor was obtained from a woman between 18 and 55 years old in good health. V usage is TRBV6-6 and J usage is TRBJ2-1; no clear D. The sample consisted of PBMCs. For the CDR3, the DNA is TGTGCCAGCATCAACGGGTACGATGAGCGGTTCTTC. This translates into CASINGYDERFF.